Shown below are 28 T cell receptor beta chains from a single sample sequenced in a study of beta chain features in type 1 diabetes. General study findings and limits: There was a moderate but significant shortening of TCRB CDR3s in all four CD4+ subsets of Type 1 diabetes patients.

What was sequenced were expressed TCRB transcripts, since all of the isolated RNA had been reverse transcribed. Assay used: immunoSEQ multiplex PCR; TCRdb lists only in-frame clones, some missing. This table holds about 15,000 clones, 55% to 70% found once. These receptors' targets are unknown. The sample consisted of Tregs from blood. Source of these receptors: a man under 40 with type 1 diabetes.

The chain carries TRBV10-2 and TRBJ2-2, with TRBD2 as a possible D gene (5 bases). V gave up 6 bases and J gave up 0 bases, with 11 bases separating them. This CDR3 region has 15 residues. Germline V lookup: CDR1 WSHSY, CDR2 SAAADI. The CDR3, as DNA: TGCGCCAGCAGGCTGGCGGGCTCGAACACCGGGGAGCTGTTTTTT. The encoded protein is CASRLAGSNTGELFF.

The V gene is TRBV7-9, the J gene TRBJ2-3, with 12 positions matching TRBD1. This CDR3 has 15 amino acids. Germline V gene lookup returns CDR1 SEHNR and CDR2 FQNEAQ (reference sequence). V lost 7 bases to trimming and J lost 7 bases; unmatched junction nucleotides: 9. The CDR3 sequence: CASTQPGQGANTQYF. In DNA, the CDR3 is TGTGCCAGCACCCAACCGGGACAGGGGGCAAATACGCAGTATTTT.

The V and J genes are TRBV9 and TRBJ1-2; 7 positions match TRBD1. The CDR3 is 14 residues long. The junction had 9 bases not matched to a gene; V was cut back by 3 bases and J by 7 bases. Germline V gene sequence: CDR1 SGDLS, CDR2 YYNGEE. The CDR3 reads CASSARDREVGYTF. The CDR3 coding sequence is TGTGCCAGCAGCGCACGCGACAGGGAAGTTGGCTACACCTTC.

This clone appeared a single time. The chain recombines TRBV9 with TRBJ2-1, with a weak D call TRBD1 (6 bases). Germline values: CDR1 SGDLS, CDR2 YYNGEE. V was trimmed by 2 bases and J by 8 bases, leaving 8 bases between them. The CDR3 is made up of 12 amino acids. The CDR3 DNA reads TGTGCCAGCAGCGTCAGGGGAGATGAGCAGTTCTTC. Translated, it gives CASSVRGDEQFF. The whole variable domain, remainder taken from reference TRBV9 and TRBJ2-1, is DSGVTQTPKHLITATGQRVTLRCSPRSGDLSVYWYQQSLDQGLQFLIQYYNGEERAKGNILERFSAQQFPDLHSELNLSSLELGDSALYFCASSVRGDEQFFGPGTRLTVL.

The genes are TRBV6-1 and TRBJ2-7; 12 bases line up with TRBD2. Germline V lookup: CDR1 MNHNS, CDR2 SASEGT. CDR3 length: 15 residues. J gave up 0 bases and V 5 bases, and 2 bases lay outside the gene matches. The chain's CDR3 is CASSWGLAGSYEQYF. DNA of the CDR3: TGTGCCAGCAGTTGGGGACTAGCGGGCTCCTACGAGCAGTACTTC.

The rearrangement joins TRBV5-1 to TRBJ2-3, with TRBD2 matching over 9 bases. The CDR3 sequence is 16 residues long. Trimming at V came to 0 bases and at J to 0 bases, leaving 2 bases not matched to a gene. CDR1 is SGHRS and CDR2 is YFSETQ in the germline V gene. The CDR3 loop reads CASSLELAGSTDTQYF. In DNA form, the CDR3 reads TGCGCCAGCAGCTTGGAACTAGCGGGTAGCACAGATACGCAGTATTTT.

This clone appeared a few times. V usage is TRBV7-9 and J usage is TRBJ2-3, with TRBD2 matching 11 bases. This CDR3 contains 15 residues. Trimming took 5 bases from V and 2 from J; bases not matched to a gene: 3. Germline V gene data show CDR1 as SEHNR and CDR2 as FQNEAQ (reference sequence). CDR3: CASSPTSGDTDTQYF. DNA of the CDR3: TGTGCCAGCAGCCCGACTAGCGGGGACACAGATACGCAGTATTTT.

This clone occurred a few times. The J gene is TRBJ1-2, the V gene TRBV20-1; a weak D match, TRBD1 (5 bases). V dropped 8 bases and J dropped 5 bases, with 12 bases sitting between them. The CDR3 sequence is 11 residues long. Germline assignment: CDR1 DFQATT and CDR2 SNEGSKA (reference sequence). CDR3 DNA sequence: TGCAGTTCCCCGGGGGGTTATGGCTACACCTTC. Its protein is CSSPGGYGYTF.

This chain uses TRBV7-9 with TRBJ1-6; 7 positions match TRBD1. The CDR3 length is 14 residues. Trimming removed 6 bases from V and 6 bases from J; junction bases left unmatched: 5. Germline CDR1 reads SEHNR; CDR2 reads FQNEAQ (reference sequence). The CDR3 loop is CASSWDSRNSPLHF. The CDR3 DNA sequence: TGTGCCAGCAGTTGGGACAGCCGTAATTCACCCCTCCACTTT.

To note about this clone: A junction end diverges from the germline sequence, so it may reflect a read error. The rearrangement links TRBV10-1 to TRBJ2-1, with 9 bases that match TRBD1. CDR1 is WNHNN and CDR2 is SYGVQD in the germline V gene (reference sequence). The CDR3 spans 11 residues. The CDR3 DNA reads TGCGCCAGCAGTGGGGGACAGGGACGGATCTTC. Its protein product is CASSGGQGRIF.

The CDR3 loop is CAQGGGAFF. The CDR3 DNA sequence: TGTGCCCAGGGGGGAGGAGCTTTCTTT. J is TRBJ1-1 and V is TRBV10-3; TRBD1 aligns across 7 bases. The CDR3 covers 9 residues. Germline V gene lookup returns CDR1 ENHRY and CDR2 SYGVKD. Trimming removed 11 bases from V and 10 bases from J; junction bases left unmatched: 4.

The chain joins TRBV29-1 to TRBJ2-1; 9 bases are a match to TRBD2. V lost 3 bases, J lost 5 bases, and 11 bases stayed unmatched. Germline lookup yields CDR1 SQVTM and CDR2 ANQGSEA. This CDR3 has 16 residues. The CDR3 sequence is CSVDPWAGGNHNEQFF. Written as DNA, the CDR3 is TGCAGCGTTGATCCTTGGGCGGGAGGGAACCACAATGAGCAGTTCTTC.

This rearrangement joins TRBV6-1 to TRBJ2-5, with a possible D match to TRBD2 (5 bases). The end of the DNA is better explained by TRBJ2-7, so the J call may be wrong. Germline V CDR1 and CDR2: MNHNS, SASEGT. The CDR3 runs to 11 residues. The CDR3 protein is CASSERAEQYF. CDR3 DNA: TGTGCCAGCAGTGAGAGGGCCGAGCAGTACTTC.

This clone was counted only a few times. This chain connects TRBV7-8 to TRBJ1-5, with TRBD1 matching over 9 bases. The V gene end was trimmed by 5 bases and the J gene end by 2 bases; junction bases not matched to a gene: 4. The V gene's germline CDR1 is SGHVS and CDR2 FQNEAQ. CDR3 length: 15 residues. The CDR3 bases are TGTGCCAGCAGCCCACAGGGGGCTGGCAATCAGCCCCAGCATTTT. This encodes CASSPQGAGNQPQHF. Complete variable domain (other parts from reference TRBV7-8 and TRBJ1-5): GAGVSQSPRYKVAKRGQDVALRCDPISGHVSLFWYQQALGQGPEFLTYFQNEAQLDKSGLPSDRFFAERPEGSVSTLKIQRTQQEDSAVYLCASSPQGAGNQPQHFGDGTRLSIL.

The chain uses TRBV11-2 and TRBJ1-1, with 10 bases lining up with TRBD1. Germline loops: CDR1 SGHAT, CDR2 FQNNGV. The length of the CDR3 is 14 residues. J was trimmed by 5 bases and V by 3 bases; bases with no gene match: 3. Written as DNA, the CDR3 is TGTGCCAGCAGCTTGGGGACAGGGGAAACTGAAGCTTTCTTT. As protein: CASSLGTGETEAFF.

This clone appeared a few times. The rearrangement uses TRBV18 and TRBJ2-2, with D tentatively TRBD2 (6 bases). Trimming cost V 3 bases and J 5 bases, with 10 bases left between them. This CDR3 spans 14 amino acids. CDR1 is KGHSH and CDR2 is LQKENI in the germline V gene. CDR3 region: CASSPGLRTGELFF. The CDR3 DNA follows: TGTGCCAGCTCACCGGGACTTCGGACCGGGGAGCTGTTTTTT.

In its sample, this clone was seen a few times. This rearrangement joins TRBV30 to TRBJ1-4; no definite D call. Germline V gene sequence: CDR1 GTSNPN, CDR2 SVGIG (reference sequence). Trimming cost V 3 bases and J 8 bases, with 10 bases left between them. CDR3 length equals 12 residues. CDR3 sequence: CAWRVGGEKLFF. CDR3 DNA: TGTGCCTGGAGAGTAGGAGGCGAAAAACTGTTTTTT.

This clone was picked up a small number of times. The chain joins TRBV7-2 to TRBJ2-2, with 8 bases that match TRBD1. Germline CDR1 is SGHTA and CDR2 is FQGNSA. The V and J ends lost 1 base and 2 bases, in that order; junction bases with no gene match: 3. This CDR3 is 16 amino acids long. Here the CDR3 DNA reads TGTGCCAGCAGCTTAGGGACAGGGAGAAACACCGGGGAGCTGTTTTTT. It translates to CASSLGTGRNTGELFF.

The rearrangement links TRBV5-1 to TRBJ2-4, with D possibly TRBD2 on 6 matching bases. The V end lost 4 bases, the J end lost 3 bases, and 20 bases lay between the germline ends. Germline V gives CDR1 SGHRS, CDR2 YFSETQ. The CDR3 runs to 17 residues. The DNA of the CDR3 is TGCGCCAGCAGCCCCCGTGAATTGGCTAGCGACAAAAACATTCAGTACTTC. It translates to CASSPRELASDKNIQYF.

In this sample, this clone turned up once. The V call is TRBV25-1, the J call TRBJ2-5; 8 bases line up with TRBD2. The CDR3 consists of 16 residues. Per the germline V gene, CDR1 is MGHDK and CDR2 is SYGVNS. Trimming removed 2 bases from V and 4 bases from J; junction bases left unmatched: 9. CDR3 DNA: TGTGCCAGCAGTGAAAGAACGGCGGGAGGTCTAGAGACCCAGTACTTC. It translates to CASSERTAGGLETQYF.

This CDR3 is CAWGDRGLSYEQYF. The CDR3 DNA is TGTGCCTGGGGCGACAGGGGGCTCTCCTACGAGCAGTACTTC. The chain links TRBV30 to TRBJ2-7; 10 nucleotides agree with TRBD1. V lost 5 bases to trimming and J lost 0 bases; unmatched junction nucleotides: 4. Germline assignment: CDR1 GTSNPN and CDR2 SVGIG (reference sequence). The CDR3 consists of 14 residues.

The rearrangement uses TRBV10-3 and TRBJ2-1; TRBD2 matches 7 bases. The CDR3 is made up of 14 amino acids. Unmatched junction bases numbered 9, after V lost 7 bases and J lost 6 bases. CDR1 and CDR2 (germline): ENHRY, SYGVKD. The CDR3 loop is CAIMTSRDVNEQFF. CDR3 nucleotide sequence: TGTGCCATCATGACTAGCAGGGACGTCAATGAGCAGTTCTTC.

The gene calls are TRBV30 and TRBJ2-3; D is perhaps TRBD2 (5 bases). Germline-derived CDR1 and CDR2 are GTSNPN and SVGIG (reference sequence). Trimming removed 5 bases from V and 0 bases from J, with 15 bases in between. The CDR3 runs 15 residues. The CDR3 here is CAWGRVGMSTDTQYF. In DNA form, the CDR3 reads TGTGCCTGGGGGAGAGTAGGGATGAGCACAGATACGCAGTATTTT.

V and J are TRBV10-2 and TRBJ2-1, with D possibly matching TRBD1 (5 bases). This CDR3 comprises 15 residues. V lost 6 bases and J lost 7, with 19 bases in between. Germline loops: CDR1 WSHSY, CDR2 SAAADI. This chain's CDR3 is CASRERQTLGNEQFF. The DNA of the CDR3 is TGCGCCAGCAGGGAACGACAGACTCTTGGGAATGAGCAGTTCTTC.

The genes are TRBV5-1 and TRBJ2-7, with 14 bases that match TRBD2. Per the germline V gene, CDR1 is SGHRS and CDR2 is YFSETQ. The CDR3 consists of 14 residues. V trimming: 5 bases; J trimming: 6 bases; junction bases outside the gene matches: 4. The CDR3 is CASRTGTSGSEQYF. CDR3 coding DNA: TGCGCCAGCAGGACAGGGACTAGCGGGAGCGAGCAGTACTTC.

The J gene is TRBJ1-6, the V gene TRBV6-5; 7 nucleotides agree with TRBD1. V gave up 6 bases and J gave up 7 bases; unmatched junction bases: 3. CDR1 and CDR2 from the germline V gene are MNHEY and SVGAGI. The CDR3 extends over 13 amino acids. CDR3 residues: CASSKGQNSPLHF. The CDR3 DNA is TGTGCCAGCAGCAAGGGACAGAATTCACCCCTCCACTTT.

The V and J genes are TRBV19 and TRBJ2-1, with a possible D match to TRBD1 (5 bases). Germline V gene lookup returns CDR1 LNHDA and CDR2 SQIVND (reference sequence). Trimming took off 1 base at V and 0 bases at J, with 7 bases between the two ends. There are 15 residues in the CDR3. In DNA form, the CDR3 reads TGTGCCAGTAGTATAGTAAGGGGCTCCTACAATGAGCAGTTCTTC. It translates to CASSIVRGSYNEQFF.

The V call is TRBV7-8, the J call TRBJ1-1; D is unresolved. CDR3 length: 13 residues. V gave up 3 bases and J gave up 1 base, with 6 bases separating them. CDR1 is SGHVS and CDR2 is FQNEAQ in the germline V gene. The CDR3 bases are TGTGCCAGCAGCTTTTTCCGGAACACTGAAGCTTTCTTT. It yields the protein CASSFFRNTEAFF.